What follows are 10 T cell receptor beta chains derived from one specimen sequenced in a study of identical twins. MiXCR, applied by TCRdb to the 5' RACE reads, yields one record per CDR3 protein. The sample comprises around 340,000 distinct CDR3 sequences, approximately 10% of which are singletons, and under 9.5% rests with the top ten. Specimen: naive T cells sorted from blood. The source of these receptors is a woman between 45 and 60 years old in good health.

This clonotype was seen many times. The rearrangement joins TRBV6-2 or TRBV6-3 to TRBJ2-4; no clear D gene. The CDR3 contains 15 residues. Per germline, CDR1 MNHEY and CDR2 SVGEGT. V lost 2 bases to trimming and J lost 0 bases, with 8 bases between them. This CDR3 is CASSYQTVAKNIQYF. The CDR3 DNA reads as TGTGCCAGCAGTTACCAGACCGTAGCCAAAAACATTCAGTACTTC.

This clonotype was counted only a few times. V usage is TRBV14 and J usage is TRBJ2-7; D unclear. V lost 1 base and J lost 0, with 4 bases in between. CDR1 is SGHDN and CDR2 is FVKESK in the germline V gene. The CDR3 is 13 residues long. The CDR3 DNA follows: TGTGCCAGCAGCCAAGGTGACTCCTACGAGCAGTACTTC. Protein: CASSQGDSYEQYF.

This chain uses TRBV20-1 with TRBJ1-6; D is ambiguous. The germline V gene has CDR1 DFQATT and CDR2 SNEGSKA (reference sequence). This CDR3 contains 13 residues. The V and J ends lost 6 bases and 9 bases respectively, with 15 bases between them. The CDR3 bases are TGCAGTGCCATTCAGAGCGTGGGTTCACCCCTCCACTTT. As protein: CSAIQSVGSPLHF.

The chain couples TRBV20-1 to TRBJ2-1, with 13 positions matching TRBD2. CDR1 and CDR2 from the germline V gene are DFQATT and SNEGSKA (reference sequence). Trimming at V came to 4 bases and at J to 3 bases, leaving 3 bases not matched to a gene. CDR3 length equals 15 residues. In nucleotides, the CDR3 is TGCAGTGCTAATCGACTAGCGGGAGGCTACAATGAGCAGTTCTTC. It is translated as CSANRLAGGYNEQFF.

The rearrangement joins TRBV2 to TRBJ2-1; no firm D call. Per germline, CDR1 SNHLY and CDR2 FYNNEI. CDR3 length: 13 residues. Trimming pared 6 bases from V and 8 bases from J, leaving 14 bases between. Here the CDR3 reads CASSDLVSYEQFF. Here the CDR3 DNA reads TGTGCCAGCAGCGATCTAGTGTCGTATGAGCAGTTCTTC.

This clonotype came up many times. The chain employs TRBV4-1 and TRBJ2-6, with TRBD2 as a possible D gene (5 bases). CDR3 length equals 16 residues. The V and J ends lost 4 bases and 4 bases respectively, with 14 bases between them. CDR1 is MGHRA, CDR2 YSYEKL, per germline. The CDR3 protein is CASSPGNSAGANVLTF. The DNA of the CDR3 is TGCGCCAGCAGCCCGGGGAACTCCGCCGGGGCCAACGTCCTGACTTTC.

The chain couples TRBV19 to TRBJ2-7; D is undetermined. This CDR3 comprises 13 residues. Germline V gives CDR1 LNHDA, CDR2 SQIVND (reference sequence). The germline V and J ends were trimmed by 5 bases and 0 bases, with 8 bases remaining between them. Here the CDR3 DNA reads TGTGCCAGTAGTGCCAGGCCCTCCTACGAGCAGTACTTC. Its translation is CASSARPSYEQYF.

This clonotype was counted at least ten times. V is TRBV5-1 and J is TRBJ1-2; D not resolved. CDR1 SGHRS and CDR2 YFSETQ come from the germline V gene. Between the trimmed V and J ends, which lost 0 bases and 8 bases, there was a span of 17 bases. There are 15 residues in the CDR3. The CDR3 DNA is TGCGCCAGCAGCTTGGCAGCCGAACCTGGAGGGGGCTACACCTTC. Amino acids: CASSLAAEPGGGYTF.

This clonotype was seen at least ten times. The chain carries TRBV20-1 and TRBJ2-4; 9 bases map to TRBD2. Germline trimming cut 5 bases from V and 9 bases from J; bases unmatched to any gene: 8. Germline CDR1 and CDR2: DFQATT and SNEGSKA (reference sequence). CDR3 length equals 13 residues. CDR3 bases: TGCAGTGCTGTTCCTCCGACTAGCGGCATTCAGTACTTC. It is translated as CSAVPPTSGIQYF.

This clonotype was counted a few times. The gene calls are TRBV9 and TRBJ2-2; no reliable D call. V was trimmed by 0 bases and J by 5 bases, leaving 8 bases between them. The CDR3 is made up of 14 amino acids. CDR1 SGDLS and CDR2 YYNGEE come from the germline V gene. CDR3 loop: CASSVASGTGELFF. The DNA for the CDR3 is TGTGCCAGCAGCGTAGCTTCTGGGACCGGGGAGCTGTTTTTT.